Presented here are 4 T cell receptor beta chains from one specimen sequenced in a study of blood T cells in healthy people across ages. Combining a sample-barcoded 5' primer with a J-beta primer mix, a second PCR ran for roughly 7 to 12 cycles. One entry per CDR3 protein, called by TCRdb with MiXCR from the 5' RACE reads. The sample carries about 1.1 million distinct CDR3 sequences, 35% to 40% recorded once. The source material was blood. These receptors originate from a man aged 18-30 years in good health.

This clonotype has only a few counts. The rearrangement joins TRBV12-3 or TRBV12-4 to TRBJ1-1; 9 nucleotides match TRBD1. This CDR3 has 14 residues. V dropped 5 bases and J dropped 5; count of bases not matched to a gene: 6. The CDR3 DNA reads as TGTGCCAGCAGTGCCTTACAGGGGGCTACTGAAGCTTTCTTT. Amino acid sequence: CASSALQGATEAFF.

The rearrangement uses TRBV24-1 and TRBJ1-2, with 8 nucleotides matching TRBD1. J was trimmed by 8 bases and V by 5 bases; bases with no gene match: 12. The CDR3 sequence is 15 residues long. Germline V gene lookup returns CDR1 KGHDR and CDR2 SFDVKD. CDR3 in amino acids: CATSGAGGKTDGYTF. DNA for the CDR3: TGTGCCACCAGTGGGGCAGGGGGCAAGACGGACGGCTACACCTTC.

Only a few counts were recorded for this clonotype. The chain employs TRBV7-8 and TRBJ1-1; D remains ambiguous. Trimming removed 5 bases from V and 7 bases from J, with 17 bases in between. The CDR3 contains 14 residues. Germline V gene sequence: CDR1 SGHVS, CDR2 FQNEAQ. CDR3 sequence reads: CASSLAGRRVEAFF. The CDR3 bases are TGTGCCAGCAGCCTCGCCGGGAGAAGGGTTGAAGCTTTCTTT.

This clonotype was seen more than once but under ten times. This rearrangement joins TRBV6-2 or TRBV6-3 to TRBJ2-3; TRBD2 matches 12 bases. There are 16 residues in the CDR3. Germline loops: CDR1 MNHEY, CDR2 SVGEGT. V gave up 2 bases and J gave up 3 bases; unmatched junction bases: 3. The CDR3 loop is CASSYTGLAGTDTQYF. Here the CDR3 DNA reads TGTGCCAGCAGTTACACCGGACTAGCGGGGACAGATACGCAGTATTTT.